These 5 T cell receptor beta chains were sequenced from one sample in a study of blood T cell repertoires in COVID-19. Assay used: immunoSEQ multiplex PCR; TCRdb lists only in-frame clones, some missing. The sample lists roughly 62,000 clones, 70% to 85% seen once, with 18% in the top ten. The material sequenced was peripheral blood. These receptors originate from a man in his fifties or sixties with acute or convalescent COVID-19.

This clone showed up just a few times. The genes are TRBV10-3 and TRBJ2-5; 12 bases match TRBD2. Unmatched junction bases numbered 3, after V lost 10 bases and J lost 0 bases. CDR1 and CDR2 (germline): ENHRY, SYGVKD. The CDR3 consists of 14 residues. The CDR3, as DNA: TGTGCCACAGGACTAGCGGGGAACCAAGAGACCCAGTACTTC. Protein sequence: CATGLAGNQETQYF.

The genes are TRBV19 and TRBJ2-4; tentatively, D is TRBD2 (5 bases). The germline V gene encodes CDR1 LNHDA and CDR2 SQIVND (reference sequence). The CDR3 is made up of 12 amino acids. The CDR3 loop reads CGSGEGGNIQYF. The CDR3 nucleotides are TGTGGCAGCGGAGAAGGAGGAAACATTCAGTACTTC.

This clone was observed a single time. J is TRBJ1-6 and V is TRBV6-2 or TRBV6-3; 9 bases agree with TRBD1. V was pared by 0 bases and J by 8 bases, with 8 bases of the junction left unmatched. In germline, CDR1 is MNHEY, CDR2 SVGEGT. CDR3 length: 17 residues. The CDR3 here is CASSYSMTGGFHSPLHF. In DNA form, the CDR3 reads TGTGCCAGCAGTTACTCGATGACAGGGGGATTTCATTCACCCCTCCACTTT.

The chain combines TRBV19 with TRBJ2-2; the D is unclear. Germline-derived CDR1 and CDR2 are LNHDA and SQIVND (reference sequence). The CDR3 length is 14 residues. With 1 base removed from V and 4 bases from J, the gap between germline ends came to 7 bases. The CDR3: CASSIGPSTGELFF. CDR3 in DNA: TGTGCCAGTAGTATAGGTCCCTCCACCGGGGAGCTGTTTTTT.

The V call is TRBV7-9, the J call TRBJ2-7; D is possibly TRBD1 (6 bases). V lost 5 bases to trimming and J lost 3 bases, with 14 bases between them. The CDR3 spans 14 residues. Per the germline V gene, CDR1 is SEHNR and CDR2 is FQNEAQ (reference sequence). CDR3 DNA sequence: TGTGCCAGCAGCCCCGAGGGGGATTACTACGAGCAGTACTTC. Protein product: CASSPEGDYYEQYF.